This T cell receptor (beta chain) was recorded in a study of T cell changes during pregnancy in multiple sclerosis. Germline-derived CDR1 and CDR2 are LNHNV and YYDKDF (reference sequence). The CDR3 consists of 14 residues. Trimming cost V 6 bases and J 2 bases; bases outside gene matches: 4. Libraries were prepared by immunoSEQ multiplex PCR; TCRdb keeps only in-frame clonotypes and omits some of them. The sample holds over 80,000 clones, 90% seen once. The rearrangement uses TRBV15 and TRBJ2-3; TRBD2 matches 8 bases. The source of this sequence is a female donor in good health, enrolled as a control in a pregnancy study. The source material was peripheral blood, sampled in the second trimester of pregnancy. CDR3 region: CATRLAAVTDTQYF. CDR3 coding DNA: TGTGCCACCAGACTAGCGGCCGTCACAGATACGCAGTATTTT.